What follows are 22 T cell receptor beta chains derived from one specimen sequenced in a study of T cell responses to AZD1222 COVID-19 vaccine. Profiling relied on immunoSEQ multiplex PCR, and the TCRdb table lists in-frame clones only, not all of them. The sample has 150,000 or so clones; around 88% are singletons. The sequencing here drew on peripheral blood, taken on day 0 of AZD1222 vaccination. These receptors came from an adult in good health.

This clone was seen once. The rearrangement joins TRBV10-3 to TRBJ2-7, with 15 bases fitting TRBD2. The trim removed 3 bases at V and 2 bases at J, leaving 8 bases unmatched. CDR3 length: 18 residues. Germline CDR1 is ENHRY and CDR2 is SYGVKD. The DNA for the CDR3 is TGTGCCATCAGTGACCCCTGGACTAGCGGGAGGGCGACCTACGAGCAGTACTTC. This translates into CAISDPWTSGRATYEQYF.

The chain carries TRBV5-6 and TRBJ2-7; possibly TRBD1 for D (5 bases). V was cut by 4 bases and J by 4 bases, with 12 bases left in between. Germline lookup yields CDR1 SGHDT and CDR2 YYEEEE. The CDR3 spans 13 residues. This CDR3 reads CASSPQGLYEQYF. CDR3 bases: TGTGCCAGCAGCCCCCAGGGATTATACGAGCAGTACTTC.

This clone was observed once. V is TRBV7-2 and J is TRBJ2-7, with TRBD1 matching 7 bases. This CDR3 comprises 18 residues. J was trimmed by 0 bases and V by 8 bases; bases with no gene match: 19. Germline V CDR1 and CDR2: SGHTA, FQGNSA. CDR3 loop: CASSQGWPDFSSSYEQYF. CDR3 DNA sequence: TGTGCCAGCTCACAGGGGTGGCCAGACTTTTCCAGCTCCTACGAGCAGTACTTC.

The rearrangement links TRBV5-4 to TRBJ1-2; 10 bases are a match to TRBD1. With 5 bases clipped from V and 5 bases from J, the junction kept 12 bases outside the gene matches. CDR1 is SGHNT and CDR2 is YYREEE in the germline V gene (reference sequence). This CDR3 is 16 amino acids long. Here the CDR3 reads CASSTGTGANVYGYTF. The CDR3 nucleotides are TGTGCCAGCAGTACCGGGACAGGGGCCAATGTTTATGGCTACACCTTC.

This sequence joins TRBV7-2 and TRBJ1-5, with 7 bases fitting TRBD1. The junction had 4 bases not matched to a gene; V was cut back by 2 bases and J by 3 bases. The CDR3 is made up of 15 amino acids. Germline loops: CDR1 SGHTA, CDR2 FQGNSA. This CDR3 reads CASSLYRGDNQPQHF. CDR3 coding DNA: TGTGCCAGCAGCTTATACAGGGGTGACAATCAGCCCCAGCATTTT.

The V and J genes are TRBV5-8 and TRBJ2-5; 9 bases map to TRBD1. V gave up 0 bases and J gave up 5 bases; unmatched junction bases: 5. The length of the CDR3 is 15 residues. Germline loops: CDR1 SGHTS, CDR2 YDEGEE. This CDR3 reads CASSLEGTGRETQYF. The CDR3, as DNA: TGTGCCAGCAGCTTGGAGGGGACAGGGCGGGAGACCCAGTACTTC.

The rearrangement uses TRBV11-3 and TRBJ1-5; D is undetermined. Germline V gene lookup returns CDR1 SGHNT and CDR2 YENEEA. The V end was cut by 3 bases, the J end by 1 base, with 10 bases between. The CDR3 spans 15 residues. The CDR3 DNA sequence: TGTGCCAGCAGCTTGGACGGAGGGAGCAATCAGCCCCAGCATTTT. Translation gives CASSLDGGSNQPQHF.

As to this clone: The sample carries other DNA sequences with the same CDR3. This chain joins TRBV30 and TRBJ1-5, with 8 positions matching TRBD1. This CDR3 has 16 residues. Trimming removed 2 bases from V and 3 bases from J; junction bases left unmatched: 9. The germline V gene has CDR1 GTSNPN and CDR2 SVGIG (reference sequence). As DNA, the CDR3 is TGTGCCTGGAGTAAGAGCCGGGACAGGCTCAATCAGCCCCAGCATTTT. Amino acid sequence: CAWSKSRDRLNQPQHF.

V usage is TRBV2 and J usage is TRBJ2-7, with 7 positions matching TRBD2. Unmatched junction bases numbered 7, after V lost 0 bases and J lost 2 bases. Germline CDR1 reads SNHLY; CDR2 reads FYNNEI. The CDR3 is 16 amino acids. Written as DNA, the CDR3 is TGTGCCAGCAGTGAAGCTTTTACTAGCGCGGCCTACGAGCAGTACTTC. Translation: CASSEAFTSAAYEQYF.

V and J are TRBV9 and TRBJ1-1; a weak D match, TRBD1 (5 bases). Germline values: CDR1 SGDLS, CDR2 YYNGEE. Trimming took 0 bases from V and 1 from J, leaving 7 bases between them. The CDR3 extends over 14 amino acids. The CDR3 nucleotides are TGTGCCAGCAGCGTAGTACAGGCGAACACTGAAGCTTTCTTT. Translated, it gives CASSVVQANTEAFF.

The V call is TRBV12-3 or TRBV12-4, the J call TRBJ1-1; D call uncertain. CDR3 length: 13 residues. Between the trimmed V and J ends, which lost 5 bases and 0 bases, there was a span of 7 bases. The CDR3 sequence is CASSLTVNTEAFF. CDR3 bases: TGTGCCAGCAGTCTGACGGTGAACACTGAAGCTTTCTTT.

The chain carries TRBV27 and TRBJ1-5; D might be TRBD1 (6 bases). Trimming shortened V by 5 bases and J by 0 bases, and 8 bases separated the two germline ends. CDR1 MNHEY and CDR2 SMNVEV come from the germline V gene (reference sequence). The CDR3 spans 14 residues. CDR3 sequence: CASSPGDSNQPQHF. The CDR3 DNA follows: TGTGCCAGCAGTCCAGGGGATAGCAATCAGCCCCAGCATTTT.

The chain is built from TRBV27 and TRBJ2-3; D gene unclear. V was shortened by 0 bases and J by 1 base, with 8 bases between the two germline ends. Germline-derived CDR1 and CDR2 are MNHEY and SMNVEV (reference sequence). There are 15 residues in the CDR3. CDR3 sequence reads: CASSLSSRGTDTQYF. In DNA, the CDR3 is TGTGCCAGCAGTTTATCTTCCCGGGGCACAGATACGCAGTATTTT.

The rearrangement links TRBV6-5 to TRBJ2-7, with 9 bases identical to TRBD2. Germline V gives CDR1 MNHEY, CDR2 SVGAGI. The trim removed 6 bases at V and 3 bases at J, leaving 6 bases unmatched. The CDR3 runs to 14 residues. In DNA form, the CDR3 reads TGTGCCAGCAGGGGGGGAGCGGGGGGCTACGAGCAGTACTTC. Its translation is CASRGGAGGYEQYF.

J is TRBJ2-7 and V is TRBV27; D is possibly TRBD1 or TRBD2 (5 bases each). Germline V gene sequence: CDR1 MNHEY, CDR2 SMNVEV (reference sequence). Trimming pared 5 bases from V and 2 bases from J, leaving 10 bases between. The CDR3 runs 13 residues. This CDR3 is CASSLGTPYEQYF. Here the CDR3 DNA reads TGTGCCAGCAGTCTCGGGACCCCCTACGAGCAGTACTTC.

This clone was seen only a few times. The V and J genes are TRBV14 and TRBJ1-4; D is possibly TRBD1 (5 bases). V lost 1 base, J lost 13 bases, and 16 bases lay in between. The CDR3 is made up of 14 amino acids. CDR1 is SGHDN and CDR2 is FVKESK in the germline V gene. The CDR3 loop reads CASSQGWDSRTLFF. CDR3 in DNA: TGTGCCAGCAGCCAAGGATGGGACTCACGGACACTGTTTTTT.

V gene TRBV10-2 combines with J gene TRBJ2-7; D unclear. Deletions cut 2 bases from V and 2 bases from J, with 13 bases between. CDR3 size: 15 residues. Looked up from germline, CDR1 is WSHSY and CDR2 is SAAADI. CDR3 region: CASSEGVGIPYEQYF. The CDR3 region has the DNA TGCGCCAGCAGTGAGGGTGTGGGGATCCCCTACGAGCAGTACTTC.

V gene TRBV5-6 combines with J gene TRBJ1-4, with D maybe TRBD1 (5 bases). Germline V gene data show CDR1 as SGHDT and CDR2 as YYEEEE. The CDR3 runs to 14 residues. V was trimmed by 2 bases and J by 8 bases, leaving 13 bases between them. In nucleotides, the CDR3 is TGTGCCAGCAGCTTAAGGGGTGTGATCGAAAAACTGTTTTTT. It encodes CASSLRGVIEKLFF. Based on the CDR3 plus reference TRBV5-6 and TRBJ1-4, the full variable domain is DAGVTQSPTHLIKTRGQQVTLRCSPKSGHDTVSWYQQALGQGPQFIFQYYEEEERQRGNFPDRFSGHQFPNYSSELNVNALLLGDSALYLCASSLRGVIEKLFFGSGTQLSVL.

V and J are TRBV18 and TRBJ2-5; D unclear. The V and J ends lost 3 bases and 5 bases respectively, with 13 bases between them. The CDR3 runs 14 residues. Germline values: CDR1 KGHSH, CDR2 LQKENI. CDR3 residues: CASSPGRKWETQYF. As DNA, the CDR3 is TGTGCCAGCTCACCTGGACGAAAATGGGAGACCCAGTACTTC.

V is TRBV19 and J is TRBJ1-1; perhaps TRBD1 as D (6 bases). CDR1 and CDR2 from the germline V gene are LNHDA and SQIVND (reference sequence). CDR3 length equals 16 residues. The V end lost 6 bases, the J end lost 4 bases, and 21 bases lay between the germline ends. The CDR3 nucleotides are TGTGCCAGTAGCGCCCCTGACAGGACCTTTAGCACTGAAGCTTTCTTT. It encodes CASSAPDRTFSTEAFF. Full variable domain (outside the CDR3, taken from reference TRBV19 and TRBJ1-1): DGGITQSPKYLFRKEGQNVTLSCEQNLNHDAMYWYRQDPGQGLRLIYYSQIVNDFQKGDIAEGYSVSREKKESFPLTVTSAQKNPTAFYLCASSAPDRTFSTEAFFGQGTRLTVV.

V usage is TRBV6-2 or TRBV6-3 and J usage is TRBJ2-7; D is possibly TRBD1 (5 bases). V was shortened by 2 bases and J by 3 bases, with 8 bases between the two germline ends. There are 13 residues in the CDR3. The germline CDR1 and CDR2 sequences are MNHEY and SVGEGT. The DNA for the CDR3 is TGTGCCAGCAGTTACGATAGGGGCTACGAGCAGTACTTC. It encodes CASSYDRGYEQYF.

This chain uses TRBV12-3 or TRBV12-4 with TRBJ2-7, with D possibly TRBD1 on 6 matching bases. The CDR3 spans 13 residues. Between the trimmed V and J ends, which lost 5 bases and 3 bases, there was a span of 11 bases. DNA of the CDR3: TGTGCCAGCAGTCGCAGGGGATACTACGAGCAGTACTTC. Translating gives CASSRRGYYEQYF.